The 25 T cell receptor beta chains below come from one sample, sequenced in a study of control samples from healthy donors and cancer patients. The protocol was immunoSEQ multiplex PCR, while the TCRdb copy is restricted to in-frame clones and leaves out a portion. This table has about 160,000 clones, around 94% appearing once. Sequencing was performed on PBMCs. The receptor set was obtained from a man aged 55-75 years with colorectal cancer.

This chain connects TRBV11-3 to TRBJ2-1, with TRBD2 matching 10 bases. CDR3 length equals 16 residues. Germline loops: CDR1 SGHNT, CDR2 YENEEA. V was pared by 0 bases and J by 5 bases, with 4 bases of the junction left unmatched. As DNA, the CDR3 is TGTGCCAGCAGCTTAGAAGCTAGCGGGGGCCACAATGAGCAGTTCTTC. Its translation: CASSLEASGGHNEQFF.

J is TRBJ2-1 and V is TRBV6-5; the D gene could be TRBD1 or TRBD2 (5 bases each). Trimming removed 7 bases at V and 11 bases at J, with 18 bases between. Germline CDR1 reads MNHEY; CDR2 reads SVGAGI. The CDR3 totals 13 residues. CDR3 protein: CASINLEGNKQFF. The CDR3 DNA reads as TGTGCCAGCATTAATCTCGAGGGGAATAAGCAGTTCTTC.

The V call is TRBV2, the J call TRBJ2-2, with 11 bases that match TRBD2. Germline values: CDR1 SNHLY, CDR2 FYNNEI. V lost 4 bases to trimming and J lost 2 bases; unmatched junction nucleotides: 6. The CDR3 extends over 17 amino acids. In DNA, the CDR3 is TGTGCCAGCAGTGTTTTTCTAGCGGGGGGAAACACCGGGGAGCTGTTTTTT. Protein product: CASSVFLAGGNTGELFF. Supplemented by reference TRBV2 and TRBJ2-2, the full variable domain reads EPEVTQTPSHQVTQMGQEVILRCVPISNHLYFYWYRQILGQKVEFLVSFYNNEISEKSEIFDDQFSVERPDGSNFTLKIRSTKLEDSAMYFCASSVFLAGGNTGELFFGEGSRLTVL.

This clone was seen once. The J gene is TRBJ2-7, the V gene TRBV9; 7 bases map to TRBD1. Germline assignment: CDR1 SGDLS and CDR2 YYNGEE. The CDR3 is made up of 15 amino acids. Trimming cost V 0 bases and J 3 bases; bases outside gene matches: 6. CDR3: CASSVGSTGNYEQYF. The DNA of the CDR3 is TGTGCCAGCAGCGTAGGATCGACAGGGAACTACGAGCAGTACTTC.

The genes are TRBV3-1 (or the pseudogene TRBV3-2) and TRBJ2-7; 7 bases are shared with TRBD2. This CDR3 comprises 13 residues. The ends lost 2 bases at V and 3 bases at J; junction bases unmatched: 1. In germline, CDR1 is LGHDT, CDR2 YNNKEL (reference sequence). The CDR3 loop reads CASSQQRGYEQYF. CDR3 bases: TGTGCCAGCAGCCAACAGCGGGGCTACGAGCAGTACTTC.

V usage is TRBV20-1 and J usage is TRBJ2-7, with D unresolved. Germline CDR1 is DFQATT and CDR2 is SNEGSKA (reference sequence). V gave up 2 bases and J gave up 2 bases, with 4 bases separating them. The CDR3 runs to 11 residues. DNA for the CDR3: TGCAGTGCTAGAACGACCTACGAGCAGTACTTC. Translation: CSARTTYEQYF.

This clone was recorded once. The CDR3 bases are TGTGCCAGCAGCTTTCAAGCGGGGGTTGGAGATACGCAGTATTTT. Its translation is CASSFQAGVGDTQYF. V is TRBV3-1 (or the pseudogene TRBV3-2) and J is TRBJ2-3, with 8 bases matching TRBD2. The CDR3 totals 15 residues. V shed 5 bases, J shed 5 bases, and the junction held 9 bases outside the gene matches. Germline V gene data show CDR1 as LGHDT and CDR2 as YNNKEL (reference sequence).

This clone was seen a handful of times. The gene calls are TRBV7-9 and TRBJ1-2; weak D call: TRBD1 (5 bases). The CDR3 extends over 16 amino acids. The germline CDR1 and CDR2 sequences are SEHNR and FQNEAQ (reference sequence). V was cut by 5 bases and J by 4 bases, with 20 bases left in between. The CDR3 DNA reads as TGTGCCAGCAGCCCAGCAGGGTCCGGGGTGGGCTATGGCTACACCTTC. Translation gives CASSPAGSGVGYGYTF.

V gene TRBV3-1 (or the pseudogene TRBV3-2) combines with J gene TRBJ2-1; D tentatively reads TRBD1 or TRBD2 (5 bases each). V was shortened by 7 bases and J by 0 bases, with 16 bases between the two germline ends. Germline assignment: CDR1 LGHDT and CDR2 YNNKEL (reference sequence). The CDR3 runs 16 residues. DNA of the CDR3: TGTGCCAGCACACTAGGGGCTAGCTCCTCCTACAATGAGCAGTTCTTC. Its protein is CASTLGASSSYNEQFF.

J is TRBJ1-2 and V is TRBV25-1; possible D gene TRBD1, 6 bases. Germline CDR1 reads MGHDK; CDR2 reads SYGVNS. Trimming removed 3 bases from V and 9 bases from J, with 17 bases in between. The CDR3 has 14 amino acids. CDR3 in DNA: TGTGCCAGCAGTGAGGGGGGGGCAGCCGGGAGCTACACCTTC. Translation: CASSEGGAAGSYTF.

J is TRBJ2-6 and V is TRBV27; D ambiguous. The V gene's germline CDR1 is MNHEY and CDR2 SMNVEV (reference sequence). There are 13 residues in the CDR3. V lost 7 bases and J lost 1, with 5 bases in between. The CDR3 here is CASTWSGANVLTF. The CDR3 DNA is TGTGCCAGCACTTGGTCTGGGGCCAACGTCCTGACTTTC.

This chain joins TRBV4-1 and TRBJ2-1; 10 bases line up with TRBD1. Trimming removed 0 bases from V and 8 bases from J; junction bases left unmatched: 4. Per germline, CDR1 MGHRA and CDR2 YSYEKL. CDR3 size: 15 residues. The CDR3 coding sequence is TGCGCCAGCAGCCAAGAGGACAGGGGGTGGGATGAGCAGTTCTTC. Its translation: CASSQEDRGWDEQFF.

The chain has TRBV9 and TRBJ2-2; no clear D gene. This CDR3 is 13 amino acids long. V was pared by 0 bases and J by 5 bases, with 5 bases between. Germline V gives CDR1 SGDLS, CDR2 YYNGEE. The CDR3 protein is CASSVVGTGELFF. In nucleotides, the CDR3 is TGTGCCAGCAGCGTAGTTGGGACCGGGGAGCTGTTTTTT.

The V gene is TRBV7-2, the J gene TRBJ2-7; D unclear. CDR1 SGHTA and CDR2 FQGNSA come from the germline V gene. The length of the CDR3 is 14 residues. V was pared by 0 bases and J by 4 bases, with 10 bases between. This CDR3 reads CASSLAGAQYEQYF. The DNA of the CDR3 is TGTGCCAGCAGCTTAGCGGGCGCGCAGTACGAGCAGTACTTC.

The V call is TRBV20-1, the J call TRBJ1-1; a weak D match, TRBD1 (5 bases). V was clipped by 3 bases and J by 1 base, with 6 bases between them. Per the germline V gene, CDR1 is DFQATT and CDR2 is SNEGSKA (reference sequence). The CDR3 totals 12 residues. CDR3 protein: CSASGGNTEAFF. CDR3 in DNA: TGCAGTGCTAGTGGGGGGAACACTGAAGCTTTCTTT.

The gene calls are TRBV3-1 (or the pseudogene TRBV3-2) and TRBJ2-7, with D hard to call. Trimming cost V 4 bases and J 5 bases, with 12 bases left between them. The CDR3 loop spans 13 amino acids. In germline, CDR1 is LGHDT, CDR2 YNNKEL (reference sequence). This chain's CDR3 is CASSRGPQDEQYF. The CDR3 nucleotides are TGTGCCAGCAGCCGTGGGCCTCAGGACGAGCAGTACTTC.

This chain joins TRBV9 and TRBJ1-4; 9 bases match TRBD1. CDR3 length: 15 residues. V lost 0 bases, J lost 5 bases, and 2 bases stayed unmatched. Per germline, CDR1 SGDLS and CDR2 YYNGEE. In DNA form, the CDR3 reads TGTGCCAGCAGCGTAGAGGACAGGGGCAATGAAAAACTGTTTTTT. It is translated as CASSVEDRGNEKLFF.

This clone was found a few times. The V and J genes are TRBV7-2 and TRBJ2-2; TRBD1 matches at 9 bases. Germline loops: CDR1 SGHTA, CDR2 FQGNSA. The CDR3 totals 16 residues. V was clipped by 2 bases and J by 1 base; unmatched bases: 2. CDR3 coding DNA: TGTGCCAGCAGCTTATACAGGGGGCTGAACACCGGGGAGCTGTTTTTT. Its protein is CASSLYRGLNTGELFF.

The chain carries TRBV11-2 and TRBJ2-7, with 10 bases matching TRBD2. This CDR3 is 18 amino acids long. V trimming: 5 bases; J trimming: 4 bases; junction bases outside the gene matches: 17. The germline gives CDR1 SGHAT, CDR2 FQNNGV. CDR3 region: CASSLSATSGGARYEQYF. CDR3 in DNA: TGTGCCAGCAGCCTCAGCGCTACCAGCGGGGGGGCCAGGTACGAGCAGTACTTC.

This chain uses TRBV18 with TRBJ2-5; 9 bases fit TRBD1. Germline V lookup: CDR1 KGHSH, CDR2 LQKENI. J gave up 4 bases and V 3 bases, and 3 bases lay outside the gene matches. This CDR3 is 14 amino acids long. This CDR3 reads CASSPGQGIETQYF. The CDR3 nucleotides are TGTGCCAGCTCACCGGGACAGGGTATAGAGACCCAGTACTTC.

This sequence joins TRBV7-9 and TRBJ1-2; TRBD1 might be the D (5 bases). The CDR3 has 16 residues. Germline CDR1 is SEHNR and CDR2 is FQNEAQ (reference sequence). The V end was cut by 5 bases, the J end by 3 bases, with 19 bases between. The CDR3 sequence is CASSARATRGHYGYTF. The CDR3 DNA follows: TGTGCCAGCAGCGCCCGAGCGACGAGGGGCCACTATGGCTACACCTTC.

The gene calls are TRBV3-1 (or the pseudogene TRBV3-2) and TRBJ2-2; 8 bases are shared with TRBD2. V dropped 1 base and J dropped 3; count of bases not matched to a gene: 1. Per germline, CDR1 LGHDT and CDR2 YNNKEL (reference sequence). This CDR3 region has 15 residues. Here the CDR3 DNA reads TGTGCCAGCAGCCAAGCACTAGCGGACACCGGGGAGCTGTTTTTT. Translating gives CASSQALADTGELFF.

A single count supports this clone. CDR3 protein: CASSPLGGGLGNTIYF. In DNA, the CDR3 is TGTGCCAGCAGCCCCCTCGGTGGGGGCCTTGGGAACACCATATATTTT. This chain links TRBV9 with TRBJ1-3; D is perhaps TRBD1 (6 bases). The length of the CDR3 is 16 residues. The germline V gene has CDR1 SGDLS and CDR2 YYNGEE. V lost 4 bases and J lost 7, with 21 bases in between.

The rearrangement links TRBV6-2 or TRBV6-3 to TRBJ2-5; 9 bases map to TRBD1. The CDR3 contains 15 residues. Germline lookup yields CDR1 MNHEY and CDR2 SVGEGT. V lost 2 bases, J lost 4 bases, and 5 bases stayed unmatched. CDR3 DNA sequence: TGTGCCAGCAGTTACGCGGGACAGGGTGGAGAGACCCAGTACTTC. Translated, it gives CASSYAGQGGETQYF.

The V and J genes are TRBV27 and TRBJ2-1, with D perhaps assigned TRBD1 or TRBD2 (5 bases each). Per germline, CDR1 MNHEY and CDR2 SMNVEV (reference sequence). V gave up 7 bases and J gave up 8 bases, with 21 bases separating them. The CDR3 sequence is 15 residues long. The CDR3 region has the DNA TGTGCCAGCACCAAACCCGGGACCGGCTTGGATGAGCAGTTCTTC. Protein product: CASTKPGTGLDEQFF.